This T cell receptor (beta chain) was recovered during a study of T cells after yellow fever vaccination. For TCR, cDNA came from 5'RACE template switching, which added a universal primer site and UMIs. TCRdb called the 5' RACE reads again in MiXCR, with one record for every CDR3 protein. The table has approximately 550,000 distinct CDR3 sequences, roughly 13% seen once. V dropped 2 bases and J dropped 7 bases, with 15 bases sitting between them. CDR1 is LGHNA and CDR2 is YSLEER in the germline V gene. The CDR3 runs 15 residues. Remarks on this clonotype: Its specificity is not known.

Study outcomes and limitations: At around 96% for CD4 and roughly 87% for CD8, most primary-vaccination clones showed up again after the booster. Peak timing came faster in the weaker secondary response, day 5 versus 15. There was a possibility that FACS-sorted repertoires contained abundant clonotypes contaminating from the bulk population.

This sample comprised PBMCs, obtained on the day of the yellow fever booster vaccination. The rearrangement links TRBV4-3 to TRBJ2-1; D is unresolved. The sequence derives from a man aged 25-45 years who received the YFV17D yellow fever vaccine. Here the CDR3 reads CASSQSLQPRNEQFF. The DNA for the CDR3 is TGCGCCAGCAGCCAATCGCTACAGCCGAGGAATGAGCAGTTCTTC.